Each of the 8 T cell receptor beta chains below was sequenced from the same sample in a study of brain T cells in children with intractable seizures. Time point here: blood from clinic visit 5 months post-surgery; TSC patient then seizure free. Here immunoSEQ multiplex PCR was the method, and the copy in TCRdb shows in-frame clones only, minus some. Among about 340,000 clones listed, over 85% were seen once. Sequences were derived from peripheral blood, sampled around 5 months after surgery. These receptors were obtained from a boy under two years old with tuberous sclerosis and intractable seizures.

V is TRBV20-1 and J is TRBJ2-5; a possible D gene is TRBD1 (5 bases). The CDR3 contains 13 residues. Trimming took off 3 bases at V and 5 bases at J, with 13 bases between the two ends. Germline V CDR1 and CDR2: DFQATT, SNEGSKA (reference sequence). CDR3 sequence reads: CSASFRDRETQYF. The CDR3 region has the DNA TGCAGTGCTAGTTTCAGGGATCGGGAGACCCAGTACTTC.

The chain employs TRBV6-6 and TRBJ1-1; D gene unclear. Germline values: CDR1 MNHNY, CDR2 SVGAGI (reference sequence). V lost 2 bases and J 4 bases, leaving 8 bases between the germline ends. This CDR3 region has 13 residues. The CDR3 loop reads CASSYQSGTEAFF. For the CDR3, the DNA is TGTGCCAGCAGTTACCAATCCGGCACTGAAGCTTTCTTT.

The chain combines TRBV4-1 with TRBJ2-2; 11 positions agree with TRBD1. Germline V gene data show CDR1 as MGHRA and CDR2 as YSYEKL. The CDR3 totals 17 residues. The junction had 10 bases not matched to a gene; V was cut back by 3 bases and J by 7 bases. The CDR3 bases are TGCGCCAGCAGCCACCTCTACGGACAGGGGGCGGGCGGGGAGCTGTTTTTT. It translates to CASSHLYGQGAGGELFF.

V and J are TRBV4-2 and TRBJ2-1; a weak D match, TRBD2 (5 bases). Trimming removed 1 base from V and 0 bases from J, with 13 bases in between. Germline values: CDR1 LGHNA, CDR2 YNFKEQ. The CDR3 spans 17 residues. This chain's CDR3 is CASSQAGGGSSYNEQFF. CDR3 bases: TGTGCCAGCAGCCAAGCCGGAGGCGGAAGCTCCTACAATGAGCAGTTCTTC.

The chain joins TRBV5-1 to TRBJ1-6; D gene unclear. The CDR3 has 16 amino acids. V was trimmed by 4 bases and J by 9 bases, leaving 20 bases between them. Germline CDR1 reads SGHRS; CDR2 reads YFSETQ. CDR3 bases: TGCGCCAGCAGCCCTGCGGGGTTTTTTTTGGGTTCACCCCTCCACTTT. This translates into CASSPAGFFLGSPLHF.

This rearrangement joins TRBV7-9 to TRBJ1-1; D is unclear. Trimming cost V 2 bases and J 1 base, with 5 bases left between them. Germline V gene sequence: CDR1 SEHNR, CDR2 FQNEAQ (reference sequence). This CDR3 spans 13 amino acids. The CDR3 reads CASSLPGNTEAFF. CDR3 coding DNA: TGTGCCAGCAGCTTACCTGGGAACACTGAAGCTTTCTTT.

The CDR3 region is CASSEDRASLNTEAFF. CDR3 sequence (DNA): TGTGCCAGCTCTGAGGACAGGGCTTCTCTGAACACTGAAGCTTTCTTT. This chain links TRBV18 with TRBJ1-1; 8 bases map to TRBD1. V gave up 6 bases and J gave up 0 bases; unmatched junction bases: 9. The CDR3 has 16 residues. The V gene's germline CDR1 is KGHSH and CDR2 LQKENI.

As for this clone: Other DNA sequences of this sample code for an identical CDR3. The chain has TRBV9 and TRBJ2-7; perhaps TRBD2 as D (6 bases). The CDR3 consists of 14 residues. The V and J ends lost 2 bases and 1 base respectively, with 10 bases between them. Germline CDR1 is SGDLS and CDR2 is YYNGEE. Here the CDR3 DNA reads TGTGCCAGCAGCGTGGGGGGACCATCCTACGAGCAGTACTTC. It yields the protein CASSVGGPSYEQYF.